This TCR beta chain is drawn from a study of cytomegalovirus exposure and HLA in healthy donors. Looked up from germline, CDR1 is LGHNA and CDR2 is YNFKEQ. Trimming stripped 3 bases from V and 5 bases from J, with 11 bases between. CDR3 size: 14 residues. This PCR relied on a set of 60 Vbeta primers and 13 Jbeta primers. The method was immunoSEQ multiplex PCR; TCRdb's version includes in-frame clones alone and lacks a portion of them. The sample has 150,000 to 200,000 clones, roughly 85% seen once. The origin of this receptor is a woman in her forties or fifties in good health and CMV-seropositive. The sequenced material came from PBMCs. This rearrangement joins TRBV4-2 to TRBJ2-1; unclear D gene. CDR3 sequence reads: CASSQDDSNNEQFF. CDR3 sequence (DNA): TGTGCCAGCAGCCAGGATGACTCGAACAATGAGCAGTTCTTC.